One and the same sample provided the 12 T cell receptor beta chains below, sequenced in a study of human T cells and chemical hapten exposure. Specified time point: patch test 3, about 24 weeks after DPC sensitization. Treatment: therapeutic diphenylcyclopropenone sensitization with weekly scalp DPC. TCRdb processed the RACE reads anew with MiXCR; each CDR3 protein has one entry. In the table there are about 160,000 distinct CDR3 sequences, roughly a quarter of which are singletons. This material consisted of whole blood, taken in connection with sensitization to the hapten diphenylcyclopropenone (DPC). These receptors originate from a woman between 18 and 29 years old with alopecia areata. Some clones in this sample may be carry-over from other donors' samples.

This clonotype was observed a few times. The V call is TRBV20-1, the J call TRBJ2-7; 7 bases match TRBD2. Germline trimming cut 0 bases from V and 2 bases from J; bases unmatched to any gene: 7. Per the germline V gene, CDR1 is DFQATT and CDR2 is SNEGSKA (reference sequence). The CDR3 has 15 residues. Written as DNA, the CDR3 is TGCAGTGCTAGAGACCATCTAGCGGCACCCTACGAGCAGTACTTC. Translated: CSARDHLAAPYEQYF.

V is TRBV4-2 and J is TRBJ1-4; TRBD1 is a possible D gene (5 bases). The V gene's germline CDR1 is LGHNA and CDR2 YNFKEQ. Trimming left V 0 bases short and J 2 bases short, with 7 bases between. The CDR3 contains 15 residues. CDR3 amino acids: CASSQDEGTNEKLFF. In DNA, the CDR3 is TGTGCCAGCAGCCAAGATGAGGGGACTAATGAAAAACTGTTTTTT.

This clonotype has a handful of counts. The chain uses TRBV4-3 and TRBJ1-5, with D possibly matching TRBD1 (6 bases). V was trimmed by 0 bases and J by 6 bases, leaving 12 bases between them. The CDR3 contains 15 residues. CDR1 is LGHNA and CDR2 is YSLEER in the germline V gene. CDR3 coding DNA: TGCGCCAGCAGCCAAGATCGGCAGGGGATTCAGCCCCAGCATTTT. Translation: CASSQDRQGIQPQHF.

This clonotype was counted at least ten times. This sequence joins TRBV4-2 and TRBJ1-1; unclear D gene. Germline V CDR1 and CDR2: LGHNA, YNFKEQ. Deletions cut 1 base from V and 0 bases from J, with 6 bases between. The CDR3 sequence is 14 residues long. CDR3 in amino acids: CASSQGRMNTEAFF. CDR3 DNA sequence: TGTGCCAGCAGCCAAGGGCGCATGAACACTGAAGCTTTCTTT.

The chain is built from TRBV5-6 and TRBJ1-5; D is uncertain. This CDR3 has 14 residues. Trimming left V 4 bases short and J 6 bases short, with 14 bases between. Germline loops: CDR1 SGHDT, CDR2 YYEEEE. The CDR3 is CASSPGGLRQPQHF. The CDR3 region has the DNA TGTGCCAGCAGCCCGGGAGGGTTACGTCAGCCCCAGCATTTT.

This clonotype was picked up many times. The J gene is TRBJ2-6, the V gene TRBV28, with no clear D. The CDR3 loop spans 12 amino acids. From germline, CDR1 is MDHEN and CDR2 SYDVKM. Trimming stripped 8 bases from V and 2 bases from J, with 4 bases between. The CDR3 DNA reads as TGTGCCAGCCAGGCTGGGGCCAACGTCCTGACTTTC. It yields the protein CASQAGANVLTF.

This chain connects TRBV20-1 to TRBJ2-7; no reliable D call. V lost 6 bases and J 1 base, leaving 13 bases between the germline ends. The CDR3 sequence is 13 residues long. The germline CDR1 and CDR2 sequences are DFQATT and SNEGSKA (reference sequence). For the CDR3, the DNA is TGCAGTGCCTACTCGGGCAGGTCCTACGAGCAGTACTTC. It translates to CSAYSGRSYEQYF.

This clonotype was seen a handful of times. This sequence joins TRBV13 and TRBJ2-1, with D perhaps matching TRBD2 (6 bases). Trimming took 1 base from V and 9 from J, leaving 10 bases between them. CDR1 is PRHDT, CDR2 FYEKMQ, per germline (reference sequence). This CDR3 has 13 amino acids. CDR3 DNA: TGTGCCAGCAGCTTAGCGGGAGTGGCTGAGCAGTTCTTC. Translated: CASSLAGVAEQFF.

Concerning this clonotype: One end of the junction fails to match germline, which may point to a read error. In DNA, the CDR3 is TGTGCCAGCAGTCTAGCGGGAGTGGAAGAGACCCAGTACTTC. Translating gives CASSLAGVEETQYF. This chain uses TRBV12-3 or TRBV12-4 with TRBJ2-5; 10 positions match TRBD2. CDR3 length equals 14 residues.

The rearrangement uses TRBV10-3 and TRBJ2-5; perhaps TRBD1 as D (5 bases). The V end lost 11 bases, the J end lost 4 bases, and 20 bases lay between the germline ends. Per germline, CDR1 ENHRY and CDR2 SYGVKD. This CDR3 contains 14 residues. The CDR3 region is CARRGRSSRETQYF. In DNA form, the CDR3 reads TGTGCCCGAAGGGGTCGTAGTTCCAGAGAGACCCAGTACTTC.

The chain couples TRBV6-2 or TRBV6-3 to TRBJ2-1; D is tentatively TRBD1 or TRBD2 (5 bases each). Germline values: CDR1 MNHEY, CDR2 SVGEGT. The length of the CDR3 is 16 residues. V lost 1 base and J 6 bases, leaving 16 bases between the germline ends. The chain's CDR3 is CASSYWKGPGPNEQFF. The DNA of the CDR3 is TGTGCCAGCAGTTACTGGAAGGGTCCGGGGCCCAATGAGCAGTTCTTC.

CDR3 nucleotides: TGCGCCAGCAGCGGGGACAGCCCGAACACTGAAGCTTTCTTT. This gives the protein CASSGDSPNTEAFF. The gene calls are TRBV5-1 and TRBJ1-1, with TRBD1 matching over 7 bases. Looked up from germline, CDR1 is SGHRS and CDR2 is YFSETQ. The V gene end was trimmed by 4 bases and the J gene end by 1 base; junction bases not matched to a gene: 4. The CDR3 contains 14 residues.